This TCR beta chain was sequenced in a study of early T cells in non-severe SARS-CoV-2 infection. Study-wide background: Bulk RNA isolated from unsorted whole blood underwent sequencing; chains were not paired.

Per germline, CDR1 SGHRS and CDR2 YFSETQ. CDR3 length equals 12 residues. Individual cDNA molecules received unique molecular identifiers during library preparation. TCRdb processed the 5' RACE reads anew with MiXCR; each CDR3 protein has one entry. The table records fewer than 55,000 distinct CDR3 sequences, 6% to 8.5% of them present only once. Points on this clonotype: Since a much larger clone is just one base distant, this may be a read error.

The sequencing input was whole blood. The TCR originated in an adult who was a healthcare worker with PCR-confirmed SARS-CoV-2 infection or an uninfected control (not recorded which). The V and J genes are TRBV5-1 and TRBJ2-3, with D possibly matching TRBD1 (7 bases). As DNA, the CDR3 is TGCGTCACAGGGGAGGGCACAGATACGCAGTATTTT. The encoded protein is CVTGEGTDTQYF. Full variable domain (outside the CDR3, taken from reference TRBV5-1 and TRBJ2-3): KAGVTQTPRYLIKTRGQQVTLSCSPISGHRSVSWYQQTPGQGLQFLFEYFSETQRNKGNFPGRFSGRQFSNSRSEMNVSTLELGDSALYLCVTGEGTDTQYFGPGTRLTVL.